This TCR beta chain appears in the sequencing data of a study of blood T cells in healthy people across ages. The ends were cut back, 2 bases at V and 2 bases at J, with 10 bases in the middle. Germline CDR1 SGHRS, CDR2 YFSETQ. The CDR3 extends over 14 amino acids. Using a J-beta primer mix together with a sample-barcoded 5' primer, a second PCR was run for roughly 6 to 11 cycles. Each CDR3 protein gets one entry after TCRdb re-called the 5' RACE reads with MiXCR. The sample lists approximately 360,000 distinct CDR3 sequences, roughly half occurring once. Sequencing was carried out using blood. The clonotype was recovered from a man in his 60s in good health. The rearrangement links TRBV5-1 to TRBJ1-2, with D possibly TRBD1 on 6 matching bases. The DNA for the CDR3 is TGCGCCAGCAGCTTTGGACAGAGCAACTATGGCTACACCTTC. Protein sequence: CASSFGQSNYGYTF.